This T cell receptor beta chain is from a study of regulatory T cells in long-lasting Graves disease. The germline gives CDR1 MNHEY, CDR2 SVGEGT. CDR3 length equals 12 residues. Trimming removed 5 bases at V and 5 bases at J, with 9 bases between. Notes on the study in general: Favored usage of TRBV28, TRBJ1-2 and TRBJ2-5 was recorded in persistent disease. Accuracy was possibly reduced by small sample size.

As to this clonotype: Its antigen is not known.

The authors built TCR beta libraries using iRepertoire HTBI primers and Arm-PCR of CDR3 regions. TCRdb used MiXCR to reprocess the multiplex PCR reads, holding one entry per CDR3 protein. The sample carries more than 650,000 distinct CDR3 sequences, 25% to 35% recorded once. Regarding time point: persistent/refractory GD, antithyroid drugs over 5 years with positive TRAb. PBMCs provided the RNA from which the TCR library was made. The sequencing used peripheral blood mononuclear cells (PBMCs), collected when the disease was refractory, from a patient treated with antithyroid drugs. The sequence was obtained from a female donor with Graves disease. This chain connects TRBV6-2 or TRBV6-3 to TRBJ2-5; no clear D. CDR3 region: CASSETRETQYF. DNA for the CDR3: TGTGCCAGCAGTGAAACGCGGGAGACCCAGTACTTC.